This record covers a single T cell receptor beta chain. Its recognized antigen is unknown. The sample holds no much larger clone one base away, and base qualities are not on file. Library preparation employed the immunoSEQ multiplex PCR assay. For the multiplex PCR, a mixture combining 60 forward primers for TCR Vbeta segments and 13 reverse primers for TCR Jbeta segments was used. The CDR3 region of rearranged TCR beta genes was amplified from genomic DNA by a multiplex PCR assay. On the Illumina HiSeq System, the amplified TCR beta libraries were sequenced as 87-base-pair reads. As for the original processing: In a later analysis, some 80 million unique TCR beta chains were counted across the approximately 640 repertoires, and roughly 11 million of these chains were shared by at least two donors. A nearest-neighbor algorithm error-corrected the raw reads and collapsed the reads into unique sequences, merging closely related sequences to remove PCR and sequencing errors. CDR3 sequences were aligned to IMGT reference sequences to assign V, D and J gene segments. For a sequence to be retained, a match of at least six nucleotides to both a V gene segment and a J gene segment was required. Rearrangements were classified as productive when the CDR3 lacked stop codons and remained in frame with V and J, and all other rearrangements were classified as non-productive. CDR3 was defined by IMGT convention, running from the second conserved V-encoded cysteine to the conserved J-encoded phenylalanine. The earlier analysis of some 600 of the donors excluded sequences that lacked an unambiguous match to a single V gene segment. An earlier analysis of a few hundred of the donors called V segments functional above 56.7% productive rearrangements and segregating when the between-donor standard deviation exceeded 5%. A statistical classification framework was built for diagnosing cytomegalovirus status from the catalog of TCR beta chain sequences. In a later analysis, TCR nucleotide sequences were compared against IMGT/GENE-DB human TR gene sequences so that V and J genes could be assigned. Using the TCRdist pipeline, a later analysis assigned CDR3 sequences along with most-parsimonious VDJ recombination scenarios. A later analysis defined each TCR beta chain by its CDR3 amino acid sequence plus V-gene family, and excluded reads lacking a unique V-gene family. To address suspected cross-contamination and a sequencing artifact, a later analysis removed under 600 highly shared, low-generation-probability nucleotide sequences. For each public chain, a later analysis derived a clonal expansion index from normalized ranks of inferred template counts within each repertoire. Generation probabilities in a later analysis came from a VDJ recombination model fitted to out-of-frame rearrangements, and those results were checked against IGoR. In a later analysis, hypergeometric tests were used to score TCR-TCR, TCR-HLA and TCR-CMV co-occurrence, with a repertoire-size bias correction applied to TCR pairs. A later analysis estimated false discovery rates by permuting HLA or CMV assignments 20 times. A later analysis grouped co-occurring TCRs with DBSCAN, adding TCRdist sequence similarity when clustering within HLA-allele-positive subsets. Repertoires with fewer than 30,000 or more than 120,000 public chains were left out of co-occurrence clustering, as were four to six repertoires with anomalous nucleotide sharing. The table comes from immuneACCESS by way of TCRdb, which keeps in-frame sequences with V and J called. Part of the clones is missing from these tables; in studies checked, under half for an unresolved V gene and the rest for unknown reasons. V and J calls and clone size are given by that table; D and trimming were obtained from the DNA. The sample contains 170,000 or so clones, around 80% of them found a single time. The biggest ten clones account for around 5.8% of the sample.

The data originate from a study of cytomegalovirus exposure and HLA in healthy donors (dated 2017 in TCRdb). With respect to the entire study: According to an earlier analysis of a few hundred of the donors, some 180 million T cells yielded 90 million to 130 million unique TCR beta sequences and 250 to 350 Gb of sequence data. A separate validation cohort of some 130 different subjects was used in addition to the 666-subject first cohort. Several DR-DQ haplotypes were treated as single units for association and clustering because of strong linkage in the cohort. An earlier analysis of approximately 580 of the donors used high-throughput TCR beta sequencing to judge whether each TCR beta V gene segment behaved as functional or pseudogenic. Typing coverage differed by locus: A, B, C, DRB1 and DQB1 were typed in roughly 629-630 donors, DQA1 in about 560, DPA1 in 606, and DPB1 in roughly 450. A later analysis re-analyzed previously published TCR beta repertoires from 600 to 850 donors and added high-resolution HLA genotyping to study TCR occurrence patterns. Of the 300 to 500 genotyped donors, 80% to 90% were placed in the genetic ancestry cluster associated with self-reported Caucasian donors. An early release covering about 600 HLA-typed donors comprised about 310 gigabases of sequencing data and some 79 million unique TCR sequences. In a later genetic analysis, genome-wide SNP genotypes for about 55% of the roughly 700 donors were used, and that subset was treated as a discovery cohort. Rather than using new phenotypic data, the later analysis identified candidate immune exposures from TCR beta sequences and from how often those sequences occurred across donors. The study aimed to test whether cataloging public T cell receptors could reveal signatures of past pathogen exposure. The study combined high-throughput TCR immunosequencing, statistical association of individual TCRs with disease status, and machine learning to predict cytomegalovirus infection status. Donor age, sex, ethnicity and CMV serostatus were collected together with the repertoire data. HLA typing covered class I and class II loci at four-digit resolution. Among roughly 400 genotyped donors of the cohort, an average of roughly 240,000 unique TCR beta nucleotide sequences were sequenced per donor, roughly a sixth of them non-productive. Using immunosequencing, the study profiled T cell repertoires from fewer than 700 subjects and related those repertoires to cytomegalovirus serostatus. All discovery cohort repertoires had been generated on a single sequencing platform. Study-wide conclusions, independent of this receptor: In a later analysis, HLA-associated TCR beta chains showed more clonal expansion and lower generation probabilities than non-associated chains that were equally common. A further reported finding was that TCR beta sequences accurately predicted the HLA-A and HLA-B alleles for most subjects in the first cohort. At a false discovery rate of 0.05, a later analysis linked some 18,000 TCR beta sequences to specific HLA alleles. The earlier analysis of around 600 of the donors excluded around 17 rarely observed V segments, including chromosome 9 orphons, because counts were too low. Three of the identified cytomegalovirus-associated TCR beta chains were confirmed in vitro to be specific for cytomegalovirus antigens. A later analysis found that most CMV-associated TCR beta chains appeared HLA-restricted, with HLA associations seemingly driven largely by CMV exposure. According to the authors, the approach could potentially be generalized to other disease states and immunological phenotypes. The presence/absence analyses assumed that sequencing depth was roughly uniform across donors, and that assumption may not be true. Several of the top co-occurrence clusters appeared to be linked to parvovirus B19, influenza, CMV and Epstein-Barr virus, according to a later analysis. Some IMGT-functional V segments, including TRBV6-2 and TRBV6-3, could not be told apart with the 87-base-pair reads, so those segments were excluded. The study gave a list of around 170 TCR beta chains associated with cytomegalovirus. The cohort was sequenced for TCR beta chains only, and without alpha or paired-chain data the features that could be detected were limited. The sequencing pipeline was judged likely to have produced a cluster of highly shared sequence variants as a technical artifact. In a later genetic analysis, fewer N-insertions in productive TCRs were reported among donors in an Asian-associated ancestry cluster than the roughly 640-donor mean. When HLA alleles, especially DR and DQ, strongly co-occurred, attributing TCR associations to individual alleles was difficult. In an earlier analysis of 587 of the donors, most TCR beta V segments were observed in productive rearrangements about 87% or about 30% of the time, broadly matching IMGT annotations. For the cohort, immune exposure information was limited to CMV serostatus. Correlated functional status among segregating V segments might reflect linkage disequilibrium, but an unknown experimental factor could not be ruled out. The classifier was reported to diagnose cytomegalovirus status with high specificity and sensitivity in both the original cohort and the validation cohort. Because HLA typing was missing for some donors at each locus, association tests included only the typed subset. In a later analysis, the rate of TCR association differed among HLA loci, with DRB1 alleles having the most associated TCRs and HLA-C alleles having the fewest. Most TCR sequences were observed very rarely across donors, whereas some public TCRs were present in many individuals. V-gene and J-gene trimming of TCR beta chains was associated with a missense DCLRE1C variant in a later genetic analysis, and the association was replicated in an independent cohort.

The cohort consisted of approximately 690 healthy bone marrow donors. At the time of sampling, every cohort member was nominally healthy, though immune exposures that went unrecorded were likely present. The donor was CMV seropositive and was included in the group of almost 300 seropositive cohort members. Every donor gave a peripheral blood sample, and the peripheral blood mononuclear cells from that sample were used for TCR beta sequencing. Genomic DNA extraction from the blood cell samples was performed with the Qiagen DNeasy Blood Extraction Kit. CDR1 and CDR2, per the germline V gene, are SQVTM and ANQGSEA. The CDR3 runs 13 amino acids, cysteine and phenylalanine included. Only the CDR3 portion is preserved as DNA: 39 bases, with reading frame beginning at the first base. V drops 2 bases and J drops 5 bases, leaving 13 bases in between.

This TCR was recovered from a male donor in good health and CMV-seropositive. The sequence links TRBV29-1 to TRBJ2-7, with the D gene not confidently named. The specimen sequenced was PBMCs. The DNA sequence reads TGCAGCGTTGAACGAGGCCTCGGCGACGAGCAGTACTTC. Its protein is CSVERGLGDEQYF.